The rows below give T cell receptor beta chains drawn from one sample of a study of T cell changes during pregnancy in multiple sclerosis. Sequenced by immunoSEQ multiplex PCR; TCRdb stores in-frame clones only, minus some. The sample records tens of thousands of clones, roughly 90% being singletons. The sequences come from CD4+ T cells from peripheral blood mononuclear cells, collected in the third trimester of pregnancy. The receptors originated from a female donor in good health, enrolled as a control in a pregnancy study. The CDR3 runs from the conserved cysteine through the conserved F or W. A D gene is named only where the DNA matches it firmly. Rows give clone size only sometimes, using once, few, many, or a class for an expanded clone.

j_call clone_size d_call v_call cdr3_nt cdr3_aa
TRBJ1-2 . . TRBV27 TGTGCCAGCTCCCAGGCACAGGGAGAATCTTTTTACTATGGCTACACCTTC CASSQAQGESFYYGYTF
TRBJ2-5 . TRBD2 TRBV5-1 TGCGCCAGCAGCTTACGTAGCGGGGCGCAAGAGACCCAGTACTTC CASSLRSGAQETQYF
TRBJ1-1 . . TRBV5-3 TGTGCCAGAAGCTTGGATTCTGGACAGAACACTGAAGCTTTCTTT CARSLDSGQNTEAFF
TRBJ1-4 . TRBD1 TRBV19 TGTGCCAGTAGTGATCCGACAGGGGCAACTAATGAAAAACTGTTTTTT CASSDPTGATNEKLFF
TRBJ1-6 once . TRBV7-2 TGTGCCAGCAGCTTAGGAGAATCACCCCTCCACTTT CASSLGESPLHF
TRBJ1-6 . . TRBV5-1 TGCGCCAGCAGCTTGGTCAGGGCAATCAATTCACCCCTCCACTTT CASSLVRAINSPLHF
TRBJ1-1 . . TRBV5-1 TGCGCCAGCAGCTTGGACGGGGGGAACACTGAAGCTTTCTTT CASSLDGGNTEAFF
TRBJ1-2 . . TRBV29-1 TGCAGCGTTGTCAGGCAAGGTCAGAGCTACACCTTC CSVVRQGQSYTF
TRBJ1-1 . TRBD1 TRBV9 TGTGCCAGCAGCGTAGATCAGGGGGCAGGATCGTACACTGAAGCTTTCTTT CASSVDQGAGSYTEAFF
TRBJ1-1 . TRBD1 TRBV5-4 TGTGCCAGCAGTTTTGGACAGGGATTTGCTGAAGCTTTCTTT CASSFGQGFAEAFF
TRBJ2-5 . TRBD1 TRBV5-8 TGTGCCAGCAGCTACTCCGGGACAGGGCTTGGCGAGACCCAGTACTTC CASSYSGTGLGETQYF
TRBJ1-1 . . TRBV27 TGTGCCAGCAGACAGTACCACACTGAAGCTTTCTTT CASRQYHTEAFF
TRBJ2-1 . TRBD1 TRBV11-3 TGTGCCAGCAGCTCCGGCGCGGACAGGGGAATCTATGAGCAGTTCTTC CASSSGADRGIYEQFF
TRBJ2-5 once . TRBV6-5 TGTGCCAGCAGTTACGGGGGCAGAGAAGAGACCCAGTACTTC CASSYGGREETQYF
TRBJ1-6 . . TRBV5-1 TGCGCCAGCAGCTTACATGATAATTCACCCCTCCACTTT CASSLHDNSPLHF
TRBJ1-1 few . TRBV11-2 TGTGCCAGCAGCTTAGATCGCGCGGGAACTCAAGCTTTCTTT CASSLDRAGTQAFF
TRBJ1-4 . TRBD1 TRBV5-5 TGTGCCAGCAGCTGGGGGACAGCTAATGAAAAACTGTTTTTT CASSWGTANEKLFF
TRBJ1-1 . TRBD1 TRBV19 TGTGCCAGTAAGACAGGGGCGAACACTGAAGCTTTCTTT CASKTGANTEAFF
TRBJ2-3 . . TRBV4-1 TGCGCCAGCAGCCAAAAAGAATGGGGGACTTCTAGCACAGATACGCAGTATTTT CASSQKEWGTSSTDTQYF
TRBJ1-1 . TRBD1 TRBV5-1 TGCGCCAGCAGCCTGGACAGGGCGAACACTGAAGCTTTCTTT CASSLDRANTEAFF